The 11 T cell receptor beta chains listed next were all sequenced from one sample in a study of spatial heterogeneity in lung cancer. Time point meaning: sample taken at primary tumor resection. TCRdb recomputed calls from the 5' RACE reads with MiXCR, one row per CDR3 protein. The repertoire holds just over 75,000 distinct CDR3 sequences, with about 7.8% as singletons. The input for sequencing was PBMCs, taken at surgery. The origin of the receptors is a male donor with early-stage non-small cell lung cancer.

There are many counts of this clonotype. The CDR3 reads CASSLDGYNEQFF. The CDR3 nucleotides read TGTGCCAGCAGCTTGGACGGATACAATGAGCAGTTCTTC. V and J are TRBV7-2 and TRBJ2-1, with unresolved D. CDR3 length: 13 amino acids. Germline CDR1 reads SGHTA; CDR2 reads FQGNSA. The germline V and J ends were trimmed by 3 bases and 4 bases, with 7 bases remaining between them.

This clonotype was observed at least ten times. The V call is TRBV30, the J call TRBJ2-7; D is undetermined. CDR3 length: 13 amino acids. Germline CDR1 GTSNPN, CDR2 SVGIG (reference sequence). V was pared by 0 bases and J by 1 base, with 7 bases between. CDR3 nucleotide sequence: TGTGCCTGGAGTGTACTATCGTCCTACGAGCAGTACTTC. Residues: CAWSVLSSYEQYF.

This clonotype occurred many times. The genes are TRBV10-3 and TRBJ1-1; D not certain. There are 13 residues in the CDR3. Deletions cut 4 bases from V and 1 base from J, with 7 bases between. Germline V lookup: CDR1 ENHRY, CDR2 SYGVKD. This chain's CDR3 is CAISGEGNTEAFF. The CDR3 nucleotides are TGTGCCATCAGTGGGGAGGGGAACACTGAAGCTTTCTTT.

This clonotype was seen many times. The chain employs TRBV11-2 and TRBJ1-2, with D possibly being TRBD1 (5 bases). CDR3 length: 13 amino acids. The V end lost 1 base, the J end lost 8 bases, and 11 bases lay between the germline ends. Germline V gene lookup returns CDR1 SGHAT and CDR2 FQNNGV. The CDR3 DNA is TGTGCCAGCAGCTTAGTCAGGGCGCGGGGCTACACCTTC. Residues: CASSLVRARGYTF. Variable domain in full (rest from reference TRBV11-2 and TRBJ1-2): EAGVAQSPRYKIIEKRQSVAFWCNPISGHATLYWYQQILGQGPKLLIQFQNNGVVDDSQLPKDRFSAERLKGVDSTLKIQPAKLEDSAVYLCASSLVRARGYTFGSGTRLTVV.

The CDR3: CASGWISSTEAFF. In DNA, the CDR3 is TGTGCTAGTGGTTGGATAAGCAGCACTGAAGCTTTCTTT. V gene TRBV12-5 combines with J gene TRBJ1-1; no clear D. The CDR3 runs to 13 residues. Per the germline V gene, CDR1 is LGHNT and CDR2 is FRNRAP. Trimming stripped 4 bases from V and 4 bases from J, with 10 bases between.

Ten or more counts support this clonotype. This rearrangement joins TRBV4-1 to TRBJ2-4; D possibly uses TRBD1 or TRBD2 (5 bases each). CDR1 and CDR2 (germline): MGHRA, YSYEKL. The length of the CDR3 is 14 residues. V gave up 0 bases and J gave up 3 bases, with 6 bases separating them. The CDR3 DNA follows: TGCGCCAGCAGCCAAGAGGGGGTCAAAAACATTCAGTACTTC. Protein sequence: CASSQEGVKNIQYF.

This clonotype was counted ten times or more. The V call is TRBV7-9, the J call TRBJ1-1; no reliable D call. CDR3 length equals 13 residues. Per germline, CDR1 SEHNR and CDR2 FQNEAQ (reference sequence). Deletions cut 1 base from V and 4 bases from J, with 7 bases between. CDR3 sequence reads: CASSLGTTTEAFF. As DNA, the CDR3 is TGTGCCAGCAGCTTAGGAACGACCACTGAAGCTTTCTTT.

This clonotype occurred a few times. V usage is TRBV12-3 or TRBV12-4 and J usage is TRBJ1-3; TRBD1 agrees at 7 bases. The V and J ends lost 6 bases and 2 bases, in that order; junction bases with no gene match: 10. CDR3 size: 16 residues. The DNA for the CDR3 is TGTGCCAGCAGATACGGACAGGTTAACGCTGGAAACACCATATATTTT. Protein sequence: CASRYGQVNAGNTIYF.

This clonotype came up a few times. V gene TRBV7-2 combines with J gene TRBJ1-3; D unresolved. Germline lookup yields CDR1 SGHTA and CDR2 FQGNSA. This CDR3 is 14 amino acids long. Trimming shortened V by 2 bases and J by 4 bases, and 9 bases separated the two germline ends. CDR3 residues: CASSLREDGNTIYF. CDR3 coding DNA: TGTGCCAGCAGCTTAAGGGAAGACGGAAACACCATATATTTT.

The table lists this clonotype with a few counts. The chain is built from TRBV7-9 and TRBJ2-5; D might be TRBD2 (6 bases). The germline CDR1 and CDR2 sequences are SEHNR and FQNEAQ (reference sequence). Trimming pared 3 bases from V and 5 bases from J, leaving 19 bases between. The CDR3 is 16 amino acids. The CDR3 spells CASSFLSGVSGETQYF. DNA for the CDR3: TGTGCCAGCAGCTTCCTATCGGGAGTGTCTGGGGAGACCCAGTACTTC. Supplemented by reference TRBV7-9 and TRBJ2-5, the full variable domain reads DTGVSQNPRHKITKRGQNVTFRCDPISEHNRLYWYRQTLGQGPEFLTYFQNEAQLEKSRLLSDRFSAERPKGSFSTLEIQRTEQGDSAMYLCASSFLSGVSGETQYFGPGTRLLVL.

In this sample, this clonotype turned up many times. The chain uses TRBV11-1 and TRBJ2-1; 7 positions match TRBD2. Germline values: CDR1 SGHAT, CDR2 FQDESV (reference sequence). There are 15 residues in the CDR3. The V segment lost 2 bases and the J segment 5 bases; nucleotides outside the gene matches: 6. The DNA for the CDR3 is TGTGCCAGCAGCTTACGCGGGAGTGGCCACAATGAGCAGTTCTTC. This sequence encodes CASSLRGSGHNEQFF.